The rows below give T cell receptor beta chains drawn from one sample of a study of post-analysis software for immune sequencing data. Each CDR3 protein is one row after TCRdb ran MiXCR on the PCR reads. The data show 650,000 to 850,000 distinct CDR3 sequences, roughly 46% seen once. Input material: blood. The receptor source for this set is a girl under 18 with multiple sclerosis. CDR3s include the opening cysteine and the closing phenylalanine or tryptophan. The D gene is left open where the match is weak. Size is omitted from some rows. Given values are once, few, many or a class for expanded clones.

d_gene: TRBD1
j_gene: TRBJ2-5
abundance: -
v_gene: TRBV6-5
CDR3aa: CASSQGTGVVETQYF
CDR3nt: TGTGCCAGCAGTCAAGGGACAGGGGTAGTGGAGACCCAGTACTTC

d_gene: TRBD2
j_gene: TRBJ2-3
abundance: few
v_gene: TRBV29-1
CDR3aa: CSVRGGWRSTDTQYF
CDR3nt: TGCAGCGTCCGGGGGGGTTGGCGTTCCACAGATACGCAGTATTTT

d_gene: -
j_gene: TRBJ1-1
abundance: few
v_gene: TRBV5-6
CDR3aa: CASSLWRGEAFF
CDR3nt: TGTGCCAGCAGCTTGTGGAGGGGGGAAGCTTTCTTT

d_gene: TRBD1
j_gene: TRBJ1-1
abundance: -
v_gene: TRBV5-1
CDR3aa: CASSLVTGVVLNTEAFF
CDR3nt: TGCGCCAGCAGCTTGGTGACAGGGGTTGTCTTGAACACTGAAGCTTTCTTT

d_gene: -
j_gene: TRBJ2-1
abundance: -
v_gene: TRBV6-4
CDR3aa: CASSSQLGNEQFF
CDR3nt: TGTGCCAGCAGCTCCCAACTCGGCAATGAGCAGTTCTTC

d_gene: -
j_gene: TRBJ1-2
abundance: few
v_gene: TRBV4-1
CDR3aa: CASSQESGAGGYTF
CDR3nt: TGCGCCAGCAGCCAAGAGTCGGGGGCCGGTGGCTACACCTTC

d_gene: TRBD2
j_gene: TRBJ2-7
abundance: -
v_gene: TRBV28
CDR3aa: CASSRAPLLLAGGGNEQYF
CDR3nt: TGTGCCAGCAGTCGGGCACCACTCCTGCTAGCGGGAGGAGGGAACGAGCAGTACTTC

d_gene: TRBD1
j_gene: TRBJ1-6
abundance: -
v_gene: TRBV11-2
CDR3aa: CASSSLTGVHSPLHF
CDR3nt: TGTGCCAGCAGCTCCCTAACAGGGGTGCATTCACCCCTCCACTTT

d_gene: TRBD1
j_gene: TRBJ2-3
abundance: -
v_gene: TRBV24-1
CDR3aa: CATSGGQGSDTQYF
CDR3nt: TGTGCCACCAGTGGGGGACAGGGGTCAGATACGCAGTATTTT

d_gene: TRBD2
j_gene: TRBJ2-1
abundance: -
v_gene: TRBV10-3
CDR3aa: CAISESLAGNNEQFF
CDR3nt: TGTGCCATCAGTGAGTCCCTAGCGGGTAACAATGAGCAGTTCTTC

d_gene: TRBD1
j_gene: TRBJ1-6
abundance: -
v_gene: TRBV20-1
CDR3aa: CSADRDRAYSPLHF
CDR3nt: TGCAGTGCTGACCGGGACAGGGCTTATTCACCCCTCCACTTT

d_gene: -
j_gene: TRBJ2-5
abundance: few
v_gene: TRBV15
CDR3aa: CATSRSPTGQETQYF
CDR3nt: TGTGCCACCAGCAGATCCCCGACTGGACAAGAGACCCAGTACTTC

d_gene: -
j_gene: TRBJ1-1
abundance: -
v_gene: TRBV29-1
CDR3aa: CSVAIGMNTEAFF
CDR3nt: TGCAGCGTTGCGATCGGAATGAACACTGAAGCTTTCTTT

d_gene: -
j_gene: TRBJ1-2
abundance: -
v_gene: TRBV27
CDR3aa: CATRAGLWAGYTF
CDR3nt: TGTGCCACCCGGGCAGGTTTGTGGGCCGGCTACACCTTC

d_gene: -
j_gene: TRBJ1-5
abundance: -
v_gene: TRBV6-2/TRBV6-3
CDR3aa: CASNAPGQPQHF
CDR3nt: TGTGCCAGCAACGCACCCGGCCAGCCCCAGCATTTT

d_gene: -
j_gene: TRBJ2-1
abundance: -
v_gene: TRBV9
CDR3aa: CASSHKLAILSDEQFF
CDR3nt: TGTGCCAGCAGCCACAAGCTAGCGATCCTTTCAGATGAGCAGTTCTTC

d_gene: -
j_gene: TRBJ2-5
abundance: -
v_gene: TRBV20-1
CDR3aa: CSARDPRRDDQETQYF
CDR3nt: TGCAGTGCTAGAGACCCCCGCAGGGACGACCAAGAGACCCAGTACTTC

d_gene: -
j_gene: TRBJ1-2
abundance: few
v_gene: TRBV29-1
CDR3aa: CSVAVGGWDGYTF
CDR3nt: TGCAGCGTTGCAGTTGGTGGCTGGGATGGCTACACCTTC

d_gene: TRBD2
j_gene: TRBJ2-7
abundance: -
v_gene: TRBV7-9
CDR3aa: CASSSPSGTSGRGSYEQYF
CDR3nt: TGTGCCAGCAGCTCCCCGTCCGGGACTAGCGGGAGGGGCTCCTACGAGCAGTACTTC

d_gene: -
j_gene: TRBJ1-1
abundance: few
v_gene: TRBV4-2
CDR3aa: CASSQAGGYTEAFF
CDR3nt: TGTGCCAGCAGCCAAGCCGGCGGGTACACTGAAGCTTTCTTT

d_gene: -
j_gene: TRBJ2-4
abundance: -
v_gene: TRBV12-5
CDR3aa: CASGSVGRDPPDFKYF
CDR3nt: TGTGCTAGTGGTTCGGTAGGGCGGGACCCCCCGGACTTTAAGTACTTC

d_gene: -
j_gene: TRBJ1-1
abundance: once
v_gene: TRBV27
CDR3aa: CASSLYQGYTEAFF
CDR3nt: TGTGCCAGCAGTTTATATCAGGGGTACACTGAAGCTTTCTTT

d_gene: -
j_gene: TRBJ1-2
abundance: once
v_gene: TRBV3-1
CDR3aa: CASSQNARSAKFGYTF
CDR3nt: TGTGCCAGCAGCCAAAACGCCAGATCCGCTAAGTTTGGCTACACCTTC

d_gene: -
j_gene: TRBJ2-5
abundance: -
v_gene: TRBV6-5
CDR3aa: CASTYGTGTWETQYF
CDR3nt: TGTGCCAGCACCTACGGGACGGGGACGTGGGAGACCCAGTACTTC

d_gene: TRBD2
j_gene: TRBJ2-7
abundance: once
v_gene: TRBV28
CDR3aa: CASTYSGIPYEQYF
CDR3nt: TGTGCCAGCACTTATAGCGGGATCCCCTACGAGCAGTACTTC

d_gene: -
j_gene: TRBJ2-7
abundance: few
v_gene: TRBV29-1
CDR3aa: CSVEALARGEQYF
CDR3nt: TGCAGCGTTGAGGCGCTAGCTCGGGGCGAGCAGTACTTC

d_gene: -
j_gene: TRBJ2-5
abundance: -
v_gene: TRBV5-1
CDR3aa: CASSWRGSTGEQYF
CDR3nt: TGCGCCAGCAGCTGGCGGGGGTCTACAGGGGAGCAGTACTTC

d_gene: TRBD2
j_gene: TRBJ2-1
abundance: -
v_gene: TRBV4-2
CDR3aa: CASSREASGGHNEQFF
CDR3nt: TGTGCCAGCAGCCGGGAGGCTAGCGGGGGCCACAATGAGCAGTTCTTC

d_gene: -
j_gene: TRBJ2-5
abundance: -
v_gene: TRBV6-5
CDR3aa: CASSYSSTETQYF
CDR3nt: TGTGCCAGCAGTTACTCGTCCACGGAGACCCAGTACTTC

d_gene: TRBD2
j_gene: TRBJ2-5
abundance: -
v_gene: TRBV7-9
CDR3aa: CASSRLALGEAQYF
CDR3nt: TGTGCCAGCAGCAGACTAGCTTTGGGAGAGGCCCAGTACTTC

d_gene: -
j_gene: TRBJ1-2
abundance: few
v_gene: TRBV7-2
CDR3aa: CASSLGRGRDGYTF
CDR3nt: TGTGCCAGCAGCTTAGGTCGGGGGCGGGATGGCTACACCTTC

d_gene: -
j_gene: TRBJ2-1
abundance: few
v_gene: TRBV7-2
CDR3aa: CASSPIGNEQFF
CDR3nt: TGTGCCAGCAGCCCGATAGGCAATGAGCAGTTCTTC

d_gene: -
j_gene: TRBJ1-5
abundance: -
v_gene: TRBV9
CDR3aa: CASSVGGGDNQPQHF
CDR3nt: TGTGCCAGCAGCGTAGGTGGGGGCGACAATCAGCCCCAGCATTTT

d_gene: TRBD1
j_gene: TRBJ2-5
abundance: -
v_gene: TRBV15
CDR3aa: CATSTGQVGDTKETQYF
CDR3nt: TGTGCCACTAGCACAGGACAGGTTGGGGACACCAAAGAGACCCAGTACTTC

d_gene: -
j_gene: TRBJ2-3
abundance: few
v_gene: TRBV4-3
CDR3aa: CASAPRESLTDTQYF
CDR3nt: TGCGCCAGCGCTCCCCGGGAGAGCTTGACAGATACGCAGTATTTT

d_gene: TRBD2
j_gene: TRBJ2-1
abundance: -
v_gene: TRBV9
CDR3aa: CASSVEGTSHNEQFF
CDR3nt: TGTGCCAGCAGCGTAGAAGGGACTAGTCACAATGAGCAGTTCTTC

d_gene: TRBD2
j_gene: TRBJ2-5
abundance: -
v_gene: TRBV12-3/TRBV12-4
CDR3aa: CASSPGLAVETQYF
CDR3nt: TGTGCCAGCAGCCCCGGACTAGCGGTAGAGACCCAGTACTTC

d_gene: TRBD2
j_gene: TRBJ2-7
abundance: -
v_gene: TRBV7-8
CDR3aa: CASRSGTSFAYEQYF
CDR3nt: TGTGCCAGCAGGAGTGGGACTAGTTTTGCCTACGAGCAGTACTTC

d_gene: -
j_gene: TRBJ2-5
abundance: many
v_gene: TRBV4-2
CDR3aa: CASSPTGGLRNQETQYF
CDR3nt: TGTGCCAGCAGCCCCACTGGGGGTCTGAGGAACCAAGAGACCCAGTACTTC

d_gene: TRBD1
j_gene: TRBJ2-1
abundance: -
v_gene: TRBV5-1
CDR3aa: CASSFGTGGHNEQFF
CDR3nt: TGCGCCAGCAGCTTCGGGACAGGGGGCCACAATGAGCAGTTCTTC

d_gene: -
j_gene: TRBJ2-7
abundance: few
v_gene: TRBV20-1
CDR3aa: CSAAGSSYEQYF
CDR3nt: TGCAGTGCTGCGGGTAGCTCCTACGAGCAGTACTTC

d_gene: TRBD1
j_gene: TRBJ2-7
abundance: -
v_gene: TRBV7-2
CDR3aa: CASSLGSQGAVYEQYF
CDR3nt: TGTGCCAGCAGCTTAGGGTCCCAGGGGGCGGTCTACGAGCAGTACTTC

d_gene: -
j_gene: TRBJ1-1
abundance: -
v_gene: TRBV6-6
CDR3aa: CASSTQEAAFF
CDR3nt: TGTGCCAGCAGTACACAGGAGGCGGCTTTCTTT

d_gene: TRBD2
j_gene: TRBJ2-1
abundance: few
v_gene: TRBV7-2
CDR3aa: CASSYKAGGPADEQFF
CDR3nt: TGTGCCAGCAGCTACAAAGCGGGAGGGCCCGCGGATGAGCAGTTCTTC

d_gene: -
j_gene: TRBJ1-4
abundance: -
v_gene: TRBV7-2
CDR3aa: CASSLDQGFVEKLFF
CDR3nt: TGTGCCAGCAGCTTAGATCAGGGATTCGTGGAAAAACTGTTTTTT

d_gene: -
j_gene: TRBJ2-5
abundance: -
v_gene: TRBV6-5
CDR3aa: CASRAGSLEEYF
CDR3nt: TGTGCCAGCAGGGCCGGGTCCCTCGAGGAGTACTTC

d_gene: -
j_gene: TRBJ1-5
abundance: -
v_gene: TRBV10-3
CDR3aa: CAISEEGVGNQPQHF
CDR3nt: TGTGCCATCAGTGAAGAGGGGGTGGGCAATCAGCCCCAGCATTTT

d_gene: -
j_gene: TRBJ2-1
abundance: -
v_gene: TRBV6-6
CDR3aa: CASGYLNNEQFF
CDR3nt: TGTGCCAGCGGTTACCTTAACAATGAGCAGTTCTTC

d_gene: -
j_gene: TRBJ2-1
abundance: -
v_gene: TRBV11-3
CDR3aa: CASSLVVSSLNEQFF
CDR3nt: TGTGCCAGCAGCTTAGTTGTAAGCAGTCTGAATGAGCAGTTCTTC

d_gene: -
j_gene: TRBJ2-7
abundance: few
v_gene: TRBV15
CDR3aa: CATSRDRKDEQYF
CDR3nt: TGTGCCACCAGCAGAGATAGAAAGGACGAGCAGTACTTC

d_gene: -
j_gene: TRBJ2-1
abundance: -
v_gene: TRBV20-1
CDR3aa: CSARPWDEQFF
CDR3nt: TGCAGTGCTAGACCATGGGACGAGCAGTTCTTC

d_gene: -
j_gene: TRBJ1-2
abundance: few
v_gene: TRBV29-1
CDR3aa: CSVDWAGANYGYTF
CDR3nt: TGCAGCGTTGACTGGGCAGGAGCTAACTATGGCTACACCTTC

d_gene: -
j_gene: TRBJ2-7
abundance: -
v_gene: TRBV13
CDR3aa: CASSLLAHEQYF
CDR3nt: TGTGCCAGCAGCTTACTAGCCCACGAGCAGTACTTC

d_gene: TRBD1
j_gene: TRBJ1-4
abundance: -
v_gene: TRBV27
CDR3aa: CASSETGMDEKLFF
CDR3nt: TGTGCCAGCAGTGAGACAGGGATGGACGAAAAACTGTTTTTT

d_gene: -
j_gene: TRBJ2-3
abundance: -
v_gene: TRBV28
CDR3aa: CASNKSSRDTQYF
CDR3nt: TGTGCCAGCAATAAGTCCTCGAGAGATACGCAGTATTTT

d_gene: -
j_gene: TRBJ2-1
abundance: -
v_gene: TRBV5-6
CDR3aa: CASSWGMGNEQFF
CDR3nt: TGTGCCAGCAGCTGGGGCATGGGCAATGAGCAGTTCTTC

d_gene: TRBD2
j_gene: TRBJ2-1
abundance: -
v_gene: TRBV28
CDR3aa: CASSDTSGVSSYNEQFF
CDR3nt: TGTGCCAGCAGTGACACTAGCGGGGTAAGCTCCTACAATGAGCAGTTCTTC

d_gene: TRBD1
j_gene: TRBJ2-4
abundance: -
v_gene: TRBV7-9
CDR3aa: CASSSQDRGRNIQYF
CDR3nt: TGTGCCAGCAGCTCTCAGGACAGGGGAAGGAACATTCAGTACTTC

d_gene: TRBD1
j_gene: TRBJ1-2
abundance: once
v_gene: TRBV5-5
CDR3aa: CASSLTTGARDGYTF
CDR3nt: TGTGCCAGCAGCTTAACGACAGGGGCGCGGGATGGCTACACCTTC